This passage covers 30 T cell receptor beta chains from one sample sequenced in a study of Ad26.COV2.S vaccination and SARS-CoV-2 variants (dated by TCRdb to the early 2020s). This specimen's treatment or condition label, per the study, means: some 20 received Ad26.COV2.S at low or high dose, single or two shots; roughly five received placebo; per-sample allocation not given. For vaccine and placebo recipients, repertoires were sequenced using samples collected on day 63 after the first injection. The protocol used for the library was the immunoSEQ multiplex PCR assay. TCRdb mirrors the immuneACCESS table, restricted to in-frame sequences. Some clones are absent from its copies; in checked studies, under half trace to an unresolved V gene, and the reason for the others is unknown. This sample lists around 450,000 clones; around 90% were detected once. Approximately 4.3% of the sample rests with the top ten.

The sample here was peripheral blood, taken in a trial of Ad26.COV2.S vaccine versus placebo. The source of these receptors is a person aged 18-60 years who received the Ad26.COV2.S COVID-19 vaccine or a placebo.

This chain joins TRBV6-2 or TRBV6-3 and TRBJ2-7; 8 bases match TRBD1. CDR1 is MNHEY and CDR2 is SVGEGT in the germline V gene. The CDR3 runs 14 residues. V gave up 6 bases and J gave up 0 bases; unmatched junction bases: 4. CDR3 nucleotides: TGTGCCAGCAGCACGACAGGGGCCTCCTACGAGCAGTACTTC. Its translation: CASSTTGASYEQYF.

The chain uses TRBV6-2 or TRBV6-3 and TRBJ2-1; 7 bases agree with TRBD1. This CDR3 has 15 residues. CDR1 MNHEY and CDR2 SVGEGT come from the germline V gene. Trimming took 5 bases from V and 8 from J; bases not matched to a gene: 12. CDR3: CASSKTGWGVDEQFF. The CDR3 nucleotides read TGTGCCAGCAGTAAGACAGGGTGGGGAGTCGATGAGCAGTTCTTC.

The rearrangement links TRBV11-3 to TRBJ2-1, with 11 bases identical to TRBD2. J gave up 4 bases and V 5 bases, and 4 bases lay outside the gene matches. CDR3 size: 15 residues. Germline V gene sequence: CDR1 SGHNT, CDR2 YENEEA. CDR3 residues: CASSPRTSGYNEQFF. CDR3 nucleotide sequence: TGTGCCAGCAGCCCAAGGACTAGCGGGTACAATGAGCAGTTCTTC.

The CDR3 here is CASRSKRPGEETQYF. The CDR3 coding sequence is TGTGCCAGCAGATCTAAGCGGCCCGGCGAGGAGACCCAGTACTTC. The chain has TRBV11-1 and TRBJ2-5; D is perhaps TRBD2 (5 bases). The CDR3 sequence is 15 residues long. Germline V gene lookup returns CDR1 SGHAT and CDR2 FQDESV (reference sequence). Trimming removed 6 bases at V and 5 bases at J, with 19 bases between.

The chain links TRBV13 to TRBJ2-1, with D uncertain. The V end was cut by 4 bases, the J end by 5 bases, with 6 bases between. The CDR3 totals 12 residues. The germline gives CDR1 PRHDT, CDR2 FYEKMQ (reference sequence). DNA of the CDR3: TGTGCCAGCAGCTATCAAAACAATGAGCAGTTCTTC. As protein: CASSYQNNEQFF.

This chain uses TRBV2 with TRBJ2-3; 12 nucleotides agree with TRBD2. There are 15 residues in the CDR3. Germline CDR1 and CDR2: SNHLY and FYNNEI. The V and J ends lost 3 bases and 6 bases, in that order; junction bases with no gene match: 4. The DNA of the CDR3 is TGTGCCAGCAGTGACCGGACTAGCGGGATGGATACGCAGTATTTT. Protein sequence: CASSDRTSGMDTQYF.

This clone has a single count. The rearrangement links TRBV29-1 to TRBJ2-7, with no clear D. There are 12 residues in the CDR3. V lost 7 bases to trimming and J lost 2 bases, with 12 bases between them. Germline CDR1 SQVTM, CDR2 ANQGSEA. CDR3 region: CSGGASAYEQYF. DNA for the CDR3: TGCAGCGGAGGAGCGTCCGCCTACGAGCAGTACTTC.

The CDR3 region has the DNA TGCGCCAGCAGCTTGGCAGACATGGGACGAGGCGAGCAGTACTTC. Protein: CASSLADMGRGEQYF. The chain uses TRBV5-1 and TRBJ2-7, with D possibly called TRBD1 or TRBD2 (5 bases each). The CDR3 contains 15 residues. Per germline, CDR1 SGHRS and CDR2 YFSETQ. Trimming took off 0 bases at V and 6 bases at J, with 16 bases between the two ends.

The chain carries TRBV6-8 and TRBJ2-7, with 9 bases matching TRBD1. Losses at the gene ends were 4 bases for V and 3 bases for J; bases not matched to a gene: 16. This CDR3 contains 18 residues. Germline loops: CDR1 MNHGY, CDR2 SAAAGT. The DNA for the CDR3 is TGTGCCAGCAGTTTAAGGACAGGGGTCGGTAGCGGATACTACGAGCAGTACTTC. Translated: CASSLRTGVGSGYYEQYF.

As regards this clone: As the CDR3 is not closed by the conserved phenylalanine or tryptophan, this likely results from a read error. No DNA is shown, since the ends of the CDR3 on it are uncertain; the CDR3 is the one TCRdb lists. CDR3 protein: CASSPRDKTVP. The chain is built from TRBV21-1 and TRBJ1-5; TRBD1, the table's D call, was not compared with the DNA. TRBV21-1 is a pseudogene locus. The CDR3 has 11 residues if both end residues are counted.

The chain carries TRBV19 and TRBJ2-1; tentative D call: TRBD1 (6 bases). Germline-derived CDR1 and CDR2 are LNHDA and SQIVND (reference sequence). This CDR3 is built from 13 residues. The V end was cut by 5 bases, the J end by 11 bases, with 16 bases between. The chain's CDR3 is CASSQPTGHKQFF. DNA of the CDR3: TGTGCCAGTAGTCAACCCACGGGACACAAGCAGTTCTTC.

This rearrangement joins TRBV7-2 to TRBJ1-6, with no clear D. Germline assignment: CDR1 SGHTA and CDR2 FQGNSA. Trimming took 2 bases from V and 6 from J, leaving 11 bases between them. CDR3 length: 15 residues. CDR3 nucleotides: TGTGCCAGCAGCTTACGGACCCAAATTAATTCACCCCTCCACTTT. It is translated as CASSLRTQINSPLHF.

DNA for the CDR3: TGTGCCAGCAGCGAGGGGACTAGCGGGAGGCCGGCGGGAGATACGCAGTATTTT. It is translated as CASSEGTSGRPAGDTQYF. The J gene is TRBJ2-3, the V gene TRBV9, with 15 positions matching TRBD2. This CDR3 is 18 amino acids long. Germline V gene sequence: CDR1 SGDLS, CDR2 YYNGEE. The trim removed 3 bases at V and 5 bases at J, leaving 10 bases unmatched. The entire variable domain, with the rest obtained from reference TRBV9 and TRBJ2-3, is as follows: DSGVTQTPKHLITATGQRVTLRCSPRSGDLSVYWYQQSLDQGLQFLIQYYNGEERAKGNILERFSAQQFPDLHSELNLSSLELGDSALYFCASSEGTSGRPAGDTQYFGPGTRLTVL.

The chain joins TRBV19 to TRBJ1-2, with D perhaps matching TRBD1 (6 bases). The germline V gene encodes CDR1 LNHDA and CDR2 SQIVND (reference sequence). The CDR3 length is 15 residues. V shed 1 base and J shed 6 bases, with 15 bases lying between them. Here the CDR3 DNA reads TGTGCCAGTAGTATAGCCGGGACACGATACCATGGCTACACCTTC. It codes for CASSIAGTRYHGYTF. The full variable domain, its missing parts supplied by reference TRBV19 and TRBJ1-2, is DGGITQSPKYLFRKEGQNVTLSCEQNLNHDAMYWYRQDPGQGLRLIYYSQIVNDFQKGDIAEGYSVSREKKESFPLTVTSAQKNPTAFYLCASSIAGTRYHGYTFGSGTRLTVV.

In this sample, this clone turned up once. This chain connects TRBV18 to TRBJ2-2, with D hard to call. Germline CDR1 and CDR2: KGHSH and LQKENI. The CDR3 covers 12 residues. Between the trimmed V and J ends, which lost 0 bases and 7 bases, there was a span of 3 bases. CDR3 protein: CASSPPSGELFF. The CDR3 bases are TGTGCCAGCTCACCACCGAGCGGGGAGCTGTTTTTT.

The sample holds one count of this clone. CDR3 sequence reads: CASNYGGSSYNEQFF. The DNA of the CDR3 is TGTGCCAGCAACTACGGCGGGAGTTCCTACAATGAGCAGTTCTTC. The rearrangement links TRBV11-2 to TRBJ2-1; 7 positions agree with TRBD2. The CDR3 has 15 amino acids. J gave up 1 base and V 7 bases, and 7 bases lay outside the gene matches. The germline V gene has CDR1 SGHAT and CDR2 FQNNGV.

On this clone itself: The identical CDR3 is also encoded by other nucleotide sequences in the sample. V and J are TRBV2 and TRBJ2-7, with D unresolved. Germline assignment: CDR1 SNHLY and CDR2 FYNNEI. The CDR3 spans 11 residues. V lost 6 bases to trimming and J lost 0 bases, with 3 bases between them. The CDR3 bases are TGTGCCAGCAGGGTCTCCTACGAGCAGTACTTC. Translated: CASRVSYEQYF.

The V gene is TRBV5-4, the J gene TRBJ1-1; D is uncertain. CDR3 length equals 13 residues. Looked up from germline, CDR1 is SGHNT and CDR2 is YYREEE (reference sequence). V lost 0 bases to trimming and J lost 4 bases, with 7 bases between them. CDR3 nucleotides: TGTGCCAGCAGCTTGGAGCGGAGCACTGAAGCTTTCTTT. Translating gives CASSLERSTEAFF.

V and J are TRBV27 and TRBJ2-7; the D gene is possibly TRBD1 (5 bases). This CDR3 is built from 15 residues. Germline V gives CDR1 MNHEY, CDR2 SMNVEV (reference sequence). Trimming took off 3 bases at V and 6 bases at J, with 18 bases between the two ends. CDR3 residues: CASSFGQGLSSEQYF. The CDR3 region has the DNA TGTGCCAGCAGTTTCGGGCAGGGCCTCTCTAGCGAGCAGTACTTC.

This chain uses TRBV28 with TRBJ2-7; 12 nucleotides agree with TRBD2. This CDR3 comprises 15 residues. The V gene end was trimmed by 1 base and the J gene end by 5 bases; junction bases not matched to a gene: 3. Germline values: CDR1 MDHEN, CDR2 SYDVKM. The chain's CDR3 is CASSLFGLAGNEQYF. CDR3 DNA: TGTGCCAGCAGTTTATTTGGACTAGCGGGAAACGAGCAGTACTTC.

For the CDR3, the DNA is TGTGCCAGCAGCTCAACCCCTCAGGGACTAGCGGGAGGATACGAGCAGTACTTC. It translates to CASSSTPQGLAGGYEQYF. The gene calls are TRBV9 and TRBJ2-7; the match to TRBD2 covers 15 bases. V lost 4 bases, J lost 4 bases, and 12 bases stayed unmatched. This CDR3 contains 18 residues. Germline CDR1 and CDR2: SGDLS and YYNGEE.

The rearrangement joins TRBV6-1 to TRBJ2-7; possibly TRBD2 for D (5 bases). The V gene lost 2 bases and the J gene lost 1 base, with 18 bases spanning the gap. The CDR3 is made up of 17 amino acids. Germline V gives CDR1 MNHNS, CDR2 SASEGT. CDR3 protein: CASSELGRLRESYEQYF. The CDR3 DNA is TGTGCCAGCAGTGAACTAGGTCGGCTGAGGGAGTCCTACGAGCAGTACTTC.

This sequence joins TRBV28 and TRBJ2-5; 7 bases are shared with TRBD1. Per the germline V gene, CDR1 is MDHEN and CDR2 is SYDVKM. CDR3 length: 12 amino acids. With 6 bases clipped from V and 5 bases from J, the junction kept 3 bases outside the gene matches. CDR3 loop: CASRQGVETQYF. DNA for the CDR3: TGTGCCAGCAGGCAGGGGGTCGAGACCCAGTACTTC.

The chain employs TRBV24-1 and TRBJ2-1, with 16 positions matching TRBD2. CDR3 length: 17 amino acids. Germline CDR1 and CDR2: KGHDR and SFDVKD. The V segment lost 3 bases and the J segment 6 bases; nucleotides outside the gene matches: 4. CDR3 nucleotide sequence: TGTGCCACCAGTGATCCCGGGACTAGCGGGAGGGCCAATGAGCAGTTCTTC. It specifies CATSDPGTSGRANEQFF.

The CDR3 DNA follows: TGTGCCAGCAGTTTGGGAAAAGAAAAACTGTTTTTT. This encodes CASSLGKEKLFF. The gene calls are TRBV12-3 or TRBV12-4 and TRBJ1-4; D not resolved. The CDR3 runs 12 residues. Trimming cost V 3 bases and J 8 bases, with 7 bases left between them.

The V and J genes are TRBV24-1 and TRBJ2-2, with a weak D call TRBD2 (6 bases). V was cut by 5 bases and J by 3 bases, with 12 bases left in between. This CDR3 region has 15 residues. Per the germline V gene, CDR1 is KGHDR and CDR2 is SFDVKD. The CDR3, as DNA: TGTGCCACCAGTGCCGCGGGACGGGACACCGGGGAGCTGTTTTTT. Its protein product is CATSAAGRDTGELFF.

The chain combines TRBV5-6 with TRBJ2-7; 7 bases agree with TRBD1. CDR3 length equals 15 residues. Germline-derived CDR1 and CDR2 are SGHDT and YYEEEE. The J segment lost 3 bases and the V segment lost 2 bases, leaving 8 bases of the junction unmatched. The CDR3 DNA follows: TGTGCCAGCAGCTTCTATACAGGGGACCGCTACGAGCAGTACTTC. Translation: CASSFYTGDRYEQYF. Full variable domain (missing parts from reference TRBV5-6 and TRBJ2-7): DAGVTQSPTHLIKTRGQQVTLRCSPKSGHDTVSWYQQALGQGPQFIFQYYEEEERQRGNFPDRFSGHQFPNYSSELNVNALLLGDSALYLCASSFYTGDRYEQYFGPGTRLTVT.

This clone was detected once. The V gene is TRBV5-1, the J gene TRBJ2-7, with no clear D. Germline CDR1 SGHRS, CDR2 YFSETQ. The CDR3 is made up of 15 amino acids. V lost 0 bases to trimming and J lost 2 bases, with 12 bases between them. CDR3 DNA: TGCGCCAGCAGCTTGGGCGGTTTTGGTCCCTACGAGCAGTACTTC. Its translation is CASSLGGFGPYEQYF.

Remarks on this clone: Germline and junction disagree at one end, which may indicate a read error. The chain links TRBV4-3 to TRBJ2-3; TRBD2 matches at 9 bases. The germline V gene encodes CDR1 LGHNA and CDR2 YSLEER. This CDR3 comprises 17 residues. CDR3 DNA: TGCACCAGAGGTGAGGGACTAGCTATCCCCCTTGTCGGTACGCAGTATTTT. Its protein is CTRGEGLAIPLVGTQYF.

The chain joins TRBV4-1 to TRBJ2-4; 12 bases map to TRBD1. V dropped 3 bases and J dropped 4; count of bases not matched to a gene: 10. CDR3 size: 18 residues. Germline V lookup: CDR1 MGHRA, CDR2 YSYEKL. The CDR3 bases are TGCGCCAGCAGCCAGGGGGGAGGGACAGGGGGCTCGAAAAACATTCAGTACTTC. Translated: CASSQGGGTGGSKNIQYF.